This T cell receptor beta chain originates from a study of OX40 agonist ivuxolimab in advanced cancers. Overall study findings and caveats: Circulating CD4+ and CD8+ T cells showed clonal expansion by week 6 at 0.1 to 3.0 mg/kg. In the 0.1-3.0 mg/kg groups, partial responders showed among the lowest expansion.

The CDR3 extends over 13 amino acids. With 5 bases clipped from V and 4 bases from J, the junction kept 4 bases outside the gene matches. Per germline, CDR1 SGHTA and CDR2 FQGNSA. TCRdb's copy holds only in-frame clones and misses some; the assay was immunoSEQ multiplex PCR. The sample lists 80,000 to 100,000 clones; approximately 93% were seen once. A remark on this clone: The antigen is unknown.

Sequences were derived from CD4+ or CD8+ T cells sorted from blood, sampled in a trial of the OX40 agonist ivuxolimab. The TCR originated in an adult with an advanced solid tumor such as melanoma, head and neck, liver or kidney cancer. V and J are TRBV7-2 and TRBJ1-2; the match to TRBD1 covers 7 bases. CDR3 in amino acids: CASSNRQGYGYTF. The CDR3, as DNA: TGTGCCAGCAGCAATAGACAGGGCTATGGCTACACCTTC.